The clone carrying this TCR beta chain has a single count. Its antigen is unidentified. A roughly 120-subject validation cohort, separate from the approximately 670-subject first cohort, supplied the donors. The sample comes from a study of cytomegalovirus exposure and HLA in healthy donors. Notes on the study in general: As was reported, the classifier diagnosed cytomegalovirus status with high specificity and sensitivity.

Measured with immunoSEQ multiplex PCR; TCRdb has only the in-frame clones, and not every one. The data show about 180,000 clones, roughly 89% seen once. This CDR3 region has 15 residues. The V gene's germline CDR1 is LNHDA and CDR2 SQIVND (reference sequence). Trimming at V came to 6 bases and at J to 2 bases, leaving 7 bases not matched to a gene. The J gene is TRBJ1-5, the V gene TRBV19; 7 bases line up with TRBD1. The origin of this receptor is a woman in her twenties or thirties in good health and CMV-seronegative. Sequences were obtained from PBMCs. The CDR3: CASRLTGLGNQPQHF. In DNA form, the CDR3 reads TGTGCCAGTAGATTGACAGGGTTGGGCAATCAGCCCCAGCATTTT.